This T cell receptor (beta chain) is drawn from a study of blood T cells in healthy people across ages. This CDR3 comprises 13 residues. Deletions cut 7 bases from V and 6 bases from J, with 13 bases between. Overall study findings and caveats: There were more naive CD4+ cells and higher diversity in long-lived donors than in aged donors.

Worth noting for this clonotype: What it recognizes is unknown.

It was with a sample-barcoded 5' primer and a J-beta primer mix that a second PCR of roughly 6 to 11 cycles was run. Using its own MiXCR run on the 5' RACE reads, TCRdb lists one record per CDR3 protein. The sample lists approximately 1,000,000 distinct CDR3 sequences, roughly two fifths occurring once. The chain recombines TRBV12-3 or TRBV12-4 with TRBJ1-5; D is undetermined. The TCR sequence derives from a man aged 18 to 29 in good health. Sequenced sample: blood. CDR3 protein: CASTQTSSQPQHF. The CDR3 DNA reads TGTGCCAGCACCCAGACAAGCTCTCAGCCCCAGCATTTT.